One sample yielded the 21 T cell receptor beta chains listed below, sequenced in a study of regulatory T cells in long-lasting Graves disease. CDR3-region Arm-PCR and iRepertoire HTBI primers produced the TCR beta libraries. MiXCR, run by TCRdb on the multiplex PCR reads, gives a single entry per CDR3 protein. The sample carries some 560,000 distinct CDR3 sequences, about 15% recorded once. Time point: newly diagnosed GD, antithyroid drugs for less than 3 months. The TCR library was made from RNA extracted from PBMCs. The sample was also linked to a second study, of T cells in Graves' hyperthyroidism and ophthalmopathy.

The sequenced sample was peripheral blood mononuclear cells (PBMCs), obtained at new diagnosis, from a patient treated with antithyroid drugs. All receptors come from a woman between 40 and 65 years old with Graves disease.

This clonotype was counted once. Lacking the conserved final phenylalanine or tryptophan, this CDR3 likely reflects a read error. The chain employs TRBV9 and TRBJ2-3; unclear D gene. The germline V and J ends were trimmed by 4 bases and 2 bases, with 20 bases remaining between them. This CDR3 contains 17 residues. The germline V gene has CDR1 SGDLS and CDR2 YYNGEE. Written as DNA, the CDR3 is TGTGCCAGCAGCACTCCGGAACGGCTAGACTTCACAGATACGCAGTATCTT. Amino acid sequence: CASSTPERLDFTDTQYL.

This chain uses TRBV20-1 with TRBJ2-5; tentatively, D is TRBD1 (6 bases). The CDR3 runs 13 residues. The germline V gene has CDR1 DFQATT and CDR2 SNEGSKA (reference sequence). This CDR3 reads CGGRRGIRETQYF. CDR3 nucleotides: TGCGGGGGCCGCAGGGGAATTCGGGAGACCCAGTACTTC.

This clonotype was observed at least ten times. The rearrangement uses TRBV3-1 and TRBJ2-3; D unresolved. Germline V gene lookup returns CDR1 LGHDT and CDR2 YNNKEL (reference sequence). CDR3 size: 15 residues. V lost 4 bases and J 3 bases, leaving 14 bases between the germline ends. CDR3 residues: CASSLSGVRTDTQYF. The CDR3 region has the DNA TGTGCCAGCAGCCTCTCCGGAGTAAGAACAGATACGCAGTATTTT.

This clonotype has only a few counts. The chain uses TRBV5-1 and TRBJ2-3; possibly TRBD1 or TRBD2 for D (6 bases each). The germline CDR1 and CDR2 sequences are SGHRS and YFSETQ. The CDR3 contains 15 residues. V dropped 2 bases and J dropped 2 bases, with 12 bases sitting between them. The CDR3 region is CASSFAGGPTDTQYF. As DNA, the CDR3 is TGCGCCAGCAGCTTCGCTGGGGGGCCCACAGATACGCAGTATTTT.

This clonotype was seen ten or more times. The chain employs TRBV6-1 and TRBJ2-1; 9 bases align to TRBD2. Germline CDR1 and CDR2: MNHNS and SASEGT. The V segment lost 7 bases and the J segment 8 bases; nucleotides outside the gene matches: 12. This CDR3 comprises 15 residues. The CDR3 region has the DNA TGTGCCAGCAACCACGGGAGCGGGGGGCCCCATGAGCAGTTCTTC. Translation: CASNHGSGGPHEQFF.

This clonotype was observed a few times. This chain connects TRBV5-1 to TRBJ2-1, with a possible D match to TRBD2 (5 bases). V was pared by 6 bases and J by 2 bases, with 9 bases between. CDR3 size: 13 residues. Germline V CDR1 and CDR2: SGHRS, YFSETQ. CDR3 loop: CASTGNAYNEQFF. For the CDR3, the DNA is TGCGCCAGCACGGGGAATGCCTACAATGAGCAGTTCTTC.

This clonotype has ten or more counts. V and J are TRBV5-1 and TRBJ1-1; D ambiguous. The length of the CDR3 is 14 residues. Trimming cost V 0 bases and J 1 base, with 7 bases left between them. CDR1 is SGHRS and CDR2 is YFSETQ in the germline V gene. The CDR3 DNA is TGCGCCAGCAGCTTGGCCGGGTGGAACACTGAAGCTTTCTTT. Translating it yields CASSLAGWNTEAFF.

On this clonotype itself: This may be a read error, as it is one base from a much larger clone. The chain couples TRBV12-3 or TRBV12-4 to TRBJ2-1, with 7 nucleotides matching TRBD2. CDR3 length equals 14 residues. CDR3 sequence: CTSSKRGSRNEQFF. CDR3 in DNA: TGTACCAGCAGTAAGCGGGGTTCTCGCAATGAGCAGTTCTTC.

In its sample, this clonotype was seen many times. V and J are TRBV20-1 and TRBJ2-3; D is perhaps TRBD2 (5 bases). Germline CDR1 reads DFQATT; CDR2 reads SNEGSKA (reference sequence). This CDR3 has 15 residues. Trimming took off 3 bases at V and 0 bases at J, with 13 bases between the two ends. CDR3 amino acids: CSASGVQSSTDTQYF. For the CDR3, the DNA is TGCAGTGCTAGCGGGGTTCAGTCTAGCACAGATACGCAGTATTTT.

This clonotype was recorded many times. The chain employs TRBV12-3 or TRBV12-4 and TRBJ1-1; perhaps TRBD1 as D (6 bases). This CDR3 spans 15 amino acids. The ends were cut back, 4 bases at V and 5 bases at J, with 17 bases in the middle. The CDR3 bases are TGTGCCAGCAGTTCCCTCGACAGGAGTCGAACTGAAGCTTTCTTT. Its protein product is CASSSLDRSRTEAFF.

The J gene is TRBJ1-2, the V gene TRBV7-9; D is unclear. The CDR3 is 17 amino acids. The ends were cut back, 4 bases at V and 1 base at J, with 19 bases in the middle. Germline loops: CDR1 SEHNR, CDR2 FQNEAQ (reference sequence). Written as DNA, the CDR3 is TGTGCCAGCAGCTCCTTCTTGTCCAGCCCTTTTAACTATGGCTACACCTTC. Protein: CASSSFLSSPFNYGYTF.

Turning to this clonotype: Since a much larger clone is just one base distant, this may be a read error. The CDR3 sequence: CASSPGRGRKTYGYTF. CDR3 nucleotides: TGTGCCAGCAGCCCGGGACGGGGTCGAAAAACCTATGGCTACACCTTC. The chain combines TRBV3-1 with TRBJ1-2, with D tentatively TRBD1 (5 bases). Germline-derived CDR1 and CDR2 are LGHDT and YNNKEL (reference sequence). This CDR3 spans 16 amino acids. V shed 4 bases and J shed 4 bases, with 19 bases lying between them. Looking up the rest from reference TRBV3-1 and TRBJ1-2 gives the full variable domain: DTAVSQTPKYLVTQMGNDKSIKCEQNLGHDTMYWYKQDSKKFLKIMFSYNNKELIINETVPNRFSPKSPDKAHLNLHINSLELGDSAVYFCASSPGRGRKTYGYTFGSGTRLTVV.

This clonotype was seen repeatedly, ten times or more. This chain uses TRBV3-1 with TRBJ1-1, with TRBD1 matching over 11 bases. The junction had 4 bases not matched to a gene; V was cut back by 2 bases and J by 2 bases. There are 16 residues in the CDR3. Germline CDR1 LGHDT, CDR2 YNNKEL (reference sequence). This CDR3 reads CASSQFGTGGNTEAFF. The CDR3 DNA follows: TGTGCCAGCAGCCAATTCGGGACAGGGGGTAACACTGAAGCTTTCTTT.

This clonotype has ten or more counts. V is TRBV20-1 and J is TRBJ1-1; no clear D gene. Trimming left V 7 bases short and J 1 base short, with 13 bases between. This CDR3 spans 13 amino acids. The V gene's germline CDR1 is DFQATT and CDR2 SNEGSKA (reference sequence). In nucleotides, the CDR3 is TGCAGTGAGAGAGCAACTTCGAACACTGAAGCTTTCTTT. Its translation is CSERATSNTEAFF.

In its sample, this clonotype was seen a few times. The CDR3 region has the DNA TGTGCCAGCAGCAAGACAGGGTCCCCTGAAGCTTTCTTT. Translated, it gives CASSKTGSPEAFF. This chain links TRBV7-9 with TRBJ1-1, with 7 positions matching TRBD1. There are 13 residues in the CDR3. Trimming took 5 bases from V and 6 from J; bases not matched to a gene: 6. Germline V gene lookup returns CDR1 SEHNR and CDR2 FQNEAQ (reference sequence).

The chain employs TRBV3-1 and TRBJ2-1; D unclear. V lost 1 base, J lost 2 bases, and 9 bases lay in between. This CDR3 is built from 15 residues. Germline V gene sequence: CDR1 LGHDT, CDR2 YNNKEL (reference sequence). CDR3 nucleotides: TGTGCCAGCAGCCAAGGGGGTAGCACCTACAATGAGCAGTTCTTC. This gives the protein CASSQGGSTYNEQFF.

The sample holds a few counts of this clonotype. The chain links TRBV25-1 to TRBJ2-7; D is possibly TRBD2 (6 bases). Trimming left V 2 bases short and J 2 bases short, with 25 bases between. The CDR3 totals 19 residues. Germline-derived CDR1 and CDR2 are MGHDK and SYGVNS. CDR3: CASSEGGMAGSLLTYEQYF. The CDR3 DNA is TGTGCCAGCAGTGAAGGGGGGATGGCAGGGAGTCTCCTGACCTACGAGCAGTACTTC.

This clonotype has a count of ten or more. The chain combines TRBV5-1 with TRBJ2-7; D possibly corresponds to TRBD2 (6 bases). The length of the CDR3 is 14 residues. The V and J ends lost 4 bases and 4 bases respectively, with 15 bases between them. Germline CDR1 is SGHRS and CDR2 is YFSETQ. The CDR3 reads CASSHSGPGYEQYF. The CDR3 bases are TGCGCCAGCAGCCATAGCGGTCCTGGATACGAGCAGTACTTC.

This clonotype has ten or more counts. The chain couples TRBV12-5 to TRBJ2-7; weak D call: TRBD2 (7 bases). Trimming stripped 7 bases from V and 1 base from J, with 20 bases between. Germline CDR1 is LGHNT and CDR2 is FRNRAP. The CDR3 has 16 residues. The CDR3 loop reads CASAPAGGQSSYEQYF. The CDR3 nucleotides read TGTGCTAGTGCCCCGGCCGGGGGGCAAAGTTCCTACGAGCAGTACTTC. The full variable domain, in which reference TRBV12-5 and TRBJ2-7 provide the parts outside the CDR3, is DARVTQTPRHKVTEMGQEVTMRCQPILGHNTVFWYRQTMMQGLELLAYFRNRAPLDDSGMPKDRFSAEMPDATLATLKIQPSEPRDSAVYFCASAPAGGQSSYEQYFGPGTRLTVT.

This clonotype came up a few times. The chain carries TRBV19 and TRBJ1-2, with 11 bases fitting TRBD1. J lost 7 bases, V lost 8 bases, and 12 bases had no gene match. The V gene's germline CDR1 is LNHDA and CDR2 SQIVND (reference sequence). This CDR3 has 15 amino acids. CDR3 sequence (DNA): TGTGCCAGTCGCCCATCCGGGACAGGGGGAGGTGGCTACACCTTC. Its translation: CASRPSGTGGGGYTF.

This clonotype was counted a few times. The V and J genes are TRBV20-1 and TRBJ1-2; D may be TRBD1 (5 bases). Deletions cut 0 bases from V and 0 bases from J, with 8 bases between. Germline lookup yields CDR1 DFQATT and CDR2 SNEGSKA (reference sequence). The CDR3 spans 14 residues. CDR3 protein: CSARDGTSNYGYTF. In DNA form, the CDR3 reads TGCAGTGCTAGAGATGGGACGTCTAACTATGGCTACACCTTC.